These T cell receptor beta chains were read from a single sample in a study of hypomethylating agent response in myelodysplastic syndrome. This table comes from immunoSEQ multiplex PCR, and its TCRdb copy is limited to in-frame clones, with some not included. The table has approximately 6,000 clones, 87% seen once. The sample consisted of bone marrow, taken before or after starting hypomethylating agent treatment for myelodysplastic syndrome (not recorded which). All receptors derive from a human donor with myelodysplastic syndrome. CDR3s include the opening cysteine and the closing phenylalanine or tryptophan. Fields, in order: J gene, D gene, V gene, clone size, CDR3 DNA, CDR3 protein. The D gene is left open where the match is weak. Size values are once, few and many counts, or a class for expanded clones, and some rows have none.

TRBJ2-2,NA,TRBV9,NA,TGTGCCAGCGCCCCATCAGGGACGACCGGGGAGCTGTTTTTT,CASAPSGTTGELFF
TRBJ2-5,TRBD2,TRBV4-2,NA,TGTGCCAGCAGCCAACTTATGACTAGCGGGGGGAACCAAGAGACCCAGTACTTC,CASSQLMTSGGNQETQYF
TRBJ1-1,NA,TRBV19,few,TGTGCCAGCGGGCGTACTGAAGCTTTCTTT,CASGRTEAFF
TRBJ1-2,TRBD1,TRBV28,NA,TGTGCCAGCAGTTTCAACAGGGGTTCTAGTGGCTACACCTTC,CASSFNRGSSGYTF
TRBJ2-3,NA,TRBV9,NA,TGTGCCAGCAGCGTATGGCCCGACGCCACAGATACGCAGTATTTT,CASSVWPDATDTQYF
TRBJ2-3,TRBD1,TRBV10-3,NA,TGTGCCGTAACAGGGGGGCCTAGCACAGATACGCAGTATTTT,CAVTGGPSTDTQYF
TRBJ1-2,NA,TRBV30,NA,TGTGCCTGGAGTGGGGGATTTGACTATGGCTACACCTTC,CAWSGGFDYGYTF
TRBJ2-7,TRBD1,TRBV19,few,TGTGCCAGTAAGGGCCTCGGACAGGGGTTCGTATACGAGCAGTACTTC,CASKGLGQGFVYEQYF
TRBJ2-2,NA,TRBV28,NA,TGTGCCAGCAGCCTAGACGGGGGGGAGCTGTTTTTT,CASSLDGGELFF
TRBJ1-3,NA,TRBV4-3,NA,TGCGCCAGCAGCCAAGAGAGGCCTCACTTACCTTCCTCTGGAAACACCATATATTTT,CASSQERPHLPSSGNTIYF
TRBJ1-6,NA,TRBV5-5,NA,TGTGCCAGCAGCCCCACAGGGCCCGATTCACCCCTCCACTTT,CASSPTGPDSPLHF
TRBJ1-1,TRBD1,TRBV4-1,once,TGCGCCAGCAGCCAAGAAGGACAGGGGGCGATTGGTCCTGAAGCTTTCTTT,CASSQEGQGAIGPEAFF
TRBJ1-1,NA,TRBV5-4,NA,TGTGCCAGCAGCTTTTCTCAAAACACTGAAGCTTTCTTT,CASSFSQNTEAFF
TRBJ2-1,NA,TRBV19,NA,TGTGCCAGTAGTCATCTGCCGAATGAGCAGTTCTTC,CASSHLPNEQFF
TRBJ1-1,TRBD1,TRBV6-5,NA,TGTGCCAGCTCCGCCGGGACAGCGAACACTGAAGCTTTCTTT,CASSAGTANTEAFF
TRBJ1-2,NA,TRBV7-2,NA,TGTGCCAGCAGCCTCCCGGGCTATGGCTACACCTTC,CASSLPGYGYTF
TRBJ1-6,NA,TRBV6-4,NA,TGTGCCAGCAGTGCGGGACTTAATTCACCCCTCCACTTT,CASSAGLNSPLHF
TRBJ1-5,NA,TRBV6-6,once,TGTGCCAGCAGTGGGTGGGGCAATCAGCCCCAGCATTTT,CASSGWGNQPQHF
TRBJ2-6,NA,TRBV9,NA,TGTGCCAGCAGCGTAAGTCGTGGGGGTTCTGGGGCCAACGTCCTGACTTTC,CASSVSRGGSGANVLTF
TRBJ2-5,NA,TRBV5-1,NA,TGCGCCAGCAGCTTGGTTCAGGGTTTGACGGAGACCCAGTACTTC,CASSLVQGLTETQYF
TRBJ2-3,NA,TRBV7-2,NA,TGTGCCAGCAGCTTCTCCCAGAGGACAGATACGCAGTATTTT,CASSFSQRTDTQYF
TRBJ1-1,TRBD1,TRBV19,NA,TGTGCCAGTAGTATAGCGGCAGGGGGAAGGGCGAACACTGAAGCTTTCTTT,CASSIAAGGRANTEAFF
TRBJ2-2,NA,TRBV6-5,NA,TGTGCCAGCAGGAGGGACCCGAACACCGGGGAGCTGTTTTTT,CASRRDPNTGELFF
TRBJ2-3,TRBD2,TRBV29-1,NA,TGCAGCGTTGAAGGGGTAGCGGGGGGTGTATGGACAGATACGCAGTATTTT,CSVEGVAGGVWTDTQYF
TRBJ1-6,NA,TRBV18,NA,TGTGCCAGCTCACCCTCGACGGGGCCTGAATCACCCCTCCACTTT,CASSPSTGPESPLHF
TRBJ2-7,TRBD2,TRBV7-2,NA,TGTGCCAGCAGCCAGAAGAGTGGCGGGGGTGCCTACGAGCAGTACTTC,CASSQKSGGGAYEQYF
TRBJ1-2,NA,TRBV29-1,NA,TGCAGCGTTAGGGTTGCAGTACGCTATGGCTACACCTTC,CSVRVAVRYGYTF
TRBJ2-1,TRBD1,TRBV9,NA,TGTGCCAGCAGAGAAAAAAGGACAGGGGTTTACAATGAGCAGTTCTTC,CASREKRTGVYNEQFF
TRBJ1-1,NA,TRBV9,few,TGTGCCAGCAGCGTAGCTGGAGGTTACGTTAACACTGAAGCTTTCTTT,CASSVAGGYVNTEAFF
TRBJ1-2,TRBD1,TRBV25-1,NA,TGTGCCAGCAGTGAGCCGCGGGACAGGGAGTCTGGCTACACCTTC,CASSEPRDRESGYTF
TRBJ2-5,NA,TRBV25-1,NA,TGTGCCAGCAGTCCGACAGGTACCGTCATAGGGCAGTACTTC,CASSPTGTVIGQYF
TRBJ1-2,NA,TRBV5-6,NA,TGTGCCAGCAGCTTTCAGTTAAATCCTCGGGCAGTTACTAACTATGGCTACACCTTC,CASSFQLNPRAVTNYGYTF
TRBJ2-2,NA,TRBV19,NA,TGTGCCAGTAGTATAATTGCCGGGGAGCTGTTTTTT,CASSIIAGELFF
TRBJ2-7,NA,TRBV11-1,once,TGTGCCAGCAGCTTAGCGGAAGGACAGCTCCTCGAGCAGTACTTC,CASSLAEGQLLEQYF